Presented here are 16 T cell receptor beta chains from one specimen sequenced in a study of TIL therapy for anti-PD-1-resistant metastatic lung cancer. Described time point: pre-treatment sample, taken before nivolumab and TIL therapy. Sequencing used immunoSEQ v3. The method was immunoSEQ multiplex PCR; TCRdb's version includes in-frame clones alone and lacks a portion of them. The sample includes about 59,000 clones, around 70% of them seen just once. This specimen was blood, taken at baseline. The receptors were gathered from a person aged 25 to 80 with non-small cell lung cancer.

This rearrangement joins TRBV6-5 to TRBJ2-7; TRBD1 agrees at 9 bases. The length of the CDR3 is 13 residues. Trimming took 6 bases from V and 4 from J; bases not matched to a gene: 4. Germline CDR1 reads MNHEY; CDR2 reads SVGAGI. CDR3 in amino acids: CASRRDREYEQYF. The CDR3 DNA reads as TGTGCCAGCAGAAGGGACAGGGAATACGAGCAGTACTTC.

The V gene is TRBV18, the J gene TRBJ2-3; 11 nucleotides align to TRBD2. Germline V lookup: CDR1 KGHSH, CDR2 LQKENI. The CDR3 spans 17 residues. The J segment lost 2 bases and the V segment lost 4 bases, leaving 8 bases of the junction unmatched. As DNA, the CDR3 is TGTGCCAGCTCACTCTTAGGGACTAGCGGCGTCACAGATACGCAGTATTTT. Its protein is CASSLLGTSGVTDTQYF.

The rearrangement links TRBV19 to TRBJ2-2, with D maybe TRBD2 (6 bases). V was trimmed by 3 bases and J by 0 bases, leaving 11 bases between them. The CDR3 is made up of 16 amino acids. From germline, CDR1 is LNHDA and CDR2 SQIVND (reference sequence). The CDR3 sequence is CASSMFSGTNTGELFF. In nucleotides, the CDR3 is TGTGCCAGTAGTATGTTTAGCGGTACGAACACCGGGGAGCTGTTTTTT.

The chain has TRBV10-1 and TRBJ2-1, with D uncertain. Germline V gives CDR1 WNHNN, CDR2 SYGVQD (reference sequence). The CDR3 loop spans 19 amino acids. V lost 0 bases and J 4 bases, leaving 22 bases between the germline ends. CDR3 in DNA: TGCGCCAGCAGTGAGTCCGCCGTCTCCACGTCCCCCCGTTACAATGAGCAGTTCTTC. This gives the protein CASSESAVSTSPRYNEQFF.

This chain joins TRBV11-2 and TRBJ2-7; 7 bases map to TRBD1. From germline, CDR1 is SGHAT and CDR2 FQNNGV. The CDR3 is 15 residues long. Trimming at V came to 1 base and at J to 3 bases, leaving 6 bases not matched to a gene. CDR3 DNA: TGTGCCAGCAGCTTAGGCACAGGGGCGTTCTACGAGCAGTACTTC. It specifies CASSLGTGAFYEQYF.

On this clone itself: Relative to the germline gene, one junction end is altered; a read error may explain this. The CDR3, as DNA: TGCGCCAGCAGCGGGGGGGGCAGGGATACGCAGTATTTT. It encodes CASSGGGRDTQYF. V is TRBV9 and J is TRBJ2-3; 10 positions agree with TRBD2. CDR1 and CDR2 (germline): SGDLS, YYNGEE. The CDR3 is 13 residues long.

The chain uses TRBV6-5 and TRBJ1-1, with D possibly TRBD1 on 6 matching bases. The CDR3 is 15 residues long. From germline, CDR1 is MNHEY and CDR2 SVGAGI. Deletions cut 2 bases from V and 1 base from J, with 11 bases between. CDR3 protein: CASSYTGGTNTEAFF. In DNA form, the CDR3 reads TGTGCCAGCAGTTACACGGGGGGCACGAACACTGAAGCTTTCTTT.

Many counts were recorded for this clone. V usage is TRBV19 and J usage is TRBJ1-1; no firm D call. V gave up 2 bases and J gave up 3 bases, with 7 bases separating them. Germline lookup yields CDR1 LNHDA and CDR2 SQIVND (reference sequence). The CDR3 is 13 residues long. CDR3 in DNA: TGTGCCAGTAGTATATCTTTCCACACTGAAGCTTTCTTT. This translates into CASSISFHTEAFF. Full variable domain (outside the CDR3, taken from reference TRBV19 and TRBJ1-1): DGGITQSPKYLFRKEGQNVTLSCEQNLNHDAMYWYRQDPGQGLRLIYYSQIVNDFQKGDIAEGYSVSREKKESFPLTVTSAQKNPTAFYLCASSISFHTEAFFGQGTRLTVV.

This clone has more than one count but fewer than ten. This chain links TRBV6-1 with TRBJ1-1; D is ambiguous. The CDR3 is made up of 13 amino acids. Germline V gene sequence: CDR1 MNHNS, CDR2 SASEGT. The ends were cut back, 4 bases at V and 0 bases at J, with 6 bases in the middle. CDR3 sequence: CASSAVMNTEAFF. As DNA, the CDR3 is TGTGCCAGCAGTGCTGTTATGAACACTGAAGCTTTCTTT.

The rearrangement links TRBV10-3 to TRBJ2-1; possible D gene TRBD1, 5 bases. The germline V gene encodes CDR1 ENHRY and CDR2 SYGVKD. The V and J ends lost 7 bases and 8 bases respectively, with 12 bases between them. The CDR3 totals 12 residues. The CDR3 DNA is TGTGCCATCAACCAGGGTTCGGATGAGCAGTTCTTC. Translation: CAINQGSDEQFF.

The table lists this clone with a count of one. This rearrangement joins TRBV29-1 to TRBJ2-3, with D possibly called TRBD1 or TRBD2 (6 bases each). The V gene's germline CDR1 is SQVTM and CDR2 ANQGSEA. The CDR3 runs to 13 residues. V was trimmed by 8 bases and J by 2 bases, leaving 14 bases between them. The CDR3 protein is CSCSGADTDTQYF. CDR3 DNA: TGCAGCTGTTCGGGGGCGGACACAGATACGCAGTATTTT.

The chain combines TRBV2 with TRBJ1-1; D not resolved. Germline CDR1 SNHLY, CDR2 FYNNEI. V lost 1 base and J 5 bases, leaving 11 bases between the germline ends. The CDR3 contains 14 residues. The CDR3 loop is CASSEGLSSTEAFF. In nucleotides, the CDR3 is TGTGCCAGCAGTGAAGGGCTGTCGAGTACTGAAGCTTTCTTT.

This rearrangement joins TRBV5-1 to TRBJ2-7, with 10 bases that match TRBD2. CDR1 is SGHRS, CDR2 YFSETQ, per germline. This CDR3 region has 15 residues. With V trimmed by 3 bases and J by 3 bases, 6 bases remained unmatched. The CDR3: CASSSQSGRVYEQYF. DNA of the CDR3: TGCGCCAGCAGCTCACAAAGCGGGAGGGTCTACGAGCAGTACTTC.

This clone showed up just a few times. The V gene is TRBV28, the J gene TRBJ1-4; D is unresolved. Germline V gene lookup returns CDR1 MDHEN and CDR2 SYDVKM. V dropped 6 bases and J dropped 8 bases, with 19 bases sitting between them. This CDR3 comprises 15 residues. The DNA of the CDR3 is TGTGCCAGCAGACCTGCCGGGGTGTTAAGGGAAAAACTGTTTTTT. This translates into CASRPAGVLREKLFF.

This clone was observed a handful of times. This chain joins TRBV7-2 and TRBJ1-1, with D possibly matching TRBD1 (6 bases). Trimming removed 5 bases from V and 8 bases from J, with 12 bases in between. Germline CDR1 SGHTA, CDR2 FQGNSA. CDR3 length: 12 amino acids. Written as DNA, the CDR3 is TGTGCCAGCAGCCCGCAGGGGCTGGAAGCTTTCTTT. Amino acid sequence: CASSPQGLEAFF.

The rearrangement uses TRBV4-3 and TRBJ2-1; D remains ambiguous. CDR3 length equals 14 residues. The germline V and J ends were trimmed by 3 bases and 6 bases, with 12 bases remaining between them. CDR1 and CDR2 from the germline V gene are LGHNA and YSLEER. The DNA for the CDR3 is TGCGCCAGCAGCCAGGGCCTTATGACCAATGAGCAGTTCTTC. This translates into CASSQGLMTNEQFF.